Sequencing of this T cell receptor beta chain was carried out in a study of cytomegalovirus exposure and HLA in healthy donors. General study results and limits: Exclusion applied to some V segments, including TRBV6-2 and TRBV6-3, as they were indistinguishable.

With respect to this clone: What it binds is unknown.

Germline values: CDR1 LNHDA, CDR2 SQIVND (reference sequence). The length of the CDR3 is 13 residues. Trimming shortened V by 8 bases and J by 9 bases, and 19 bases separated the two germline ends. The PCR contained 60 Vbeta and 13 Jbeta primers. In the authors' workflow: About 12 million of 75 million to 85 million unique TCR beta chains were shared, per a later count. The repertoire was sequenced with immunoSEQ multiplex PCR; TCRdb's copy has only in-frame clones and lacks some. That table supplies the V and J calls and clone size; D and trimming were determined from the DNA. In all, the sample yields about 130,000 clones.

Sequencing was performed on PBMCs. The rearrangement links TRBV19 to TRBJ1-1, with unresolved D. The sequence came from a man aged 30-40 years in good health and CMV-seronegative. CDR3 in DNA: TGTGCCAGTCGTCCCCCCAGTTTGGAGAAAGCTTTCTTT. It encodes CASRPPSLEKAFF. Based on the CDR3 plus reference TRBV19 and TRBJ1-1, the full variable domain is DGGITQSPKYLFRKEGQNVTLSCEQNLNHDAMYWYRQDPGQGLRLIYYSQIVNDFQKGDIAEGYSVSREKKESFPLTVTSAQKNPTAFYLCASRPPSLEKAFFGQGTRLTVV.